The 29 T cell receptor beta chains listed next were all sequenced from one sample in a study of shared clonotypes between healthy human individuals. TCRdb's table, derived via immunoSEQ multiplex PCR, lists solely in-frame clones and lacks some. In the table there are about 1.9 million clones, 93% of which are singletons. Terminally differentiated effector memory CD45RA+ cells were left out of the naive CD8 fraction, which was CD45RO-negative and positively selected for CCR7. The specimen sequenced was naive CD8+ T cells from PBMCs. These receptors came from a man aged 18 to 30 in good health. Some clones in this sample may be carry-over from other donors' samples.

This clone was seen once. This chain uses TRBV13 with TRBJ1-4; D may be TRBD1 (6 bases). The CDR3 is 14 amino acids. Per the germline V gene, CDR1 is PRHDT and CDR2 is FYEKMQ (reference sequence). Trimming removed 5 bases from V and 12 bases from J, with 19 bases in between. This CDR3 reads CASSLRGHPGELFF. In DNA form, the CDR3 reads TGTGCCAGCAGCCTCAGGGGACACCCTGGTGAACTGTTTTTT.

The chain joins TRBV5-6 to TRBJ2-3; the D gene is possibly TRBD1 (7 bases). V lost 4 bases and J lost 8, with 20 bases in between. Germline CDR1 is SGHDT and CDR2 is YYEEEE. The CDR3 sequence is 15 residues long. CDR3 amino acids: CASSMGGTAWGTQYF. The CDR3 DNA is TGTGCCAGCAGCATGGGCGGGACAGCCTGGGGTACGCAGTATTTT. The whole variable domain, remainder taken from reference TRBV5-6 and TRBJ2-3, is DAGVTQSPTHLIKTRGQQVTLRCSPKSGHDTVSWYQQALGQGPQFIFQYYEEEERQRGNFPDRFSGHQFPNYSSELNVNALLLGDSALYLCASSMGGTAWGTQYFGPGTRLTVL.

J is TRBJ2-1 and V is TRBV7-3; no definite D call. V lost 3 bases and J 8 bases, leaving 14 bases between the germline ends. The CDR3 extends over 14 amino acids. Germline CDR1 and CDR2: SGHTA and FQGTGA. CDR3 DNA sequence: TGTGCCAGCAGCTTTCCGGACCAGAAGCATGAGCAGTTCTTC. This codes for CASSFPDQKHEQFF.

The chain is built from TRBV5-4 and TRBJ2-7; a weak D match, TRBD1 (5 bases). This CDR3 is built from 18 residues. Germline V gene data show CDR1 as SGHNT and CDR2 as YYREEE (reference sequence). V was cut by 6 bases and J by 0 bases, with 25 bases left in between. The CDR3 coding sequence is TGTGCCAGCAAAGAAACCCCTCCGACAGCCGTAAGCTCCTACGAGCAGTACTTC. Protein: CASKETPPTAVSSYEQYF.

The V gene is TRBV19, the J gene TRBJ2-2; 7 nucleotides line up with TRBD1. The CDR3 has 14 amino acids. Losses at the gene ends were 3 bases for V and 4 bases for J; bases not matched to a gene: 2. Germline CDR1 is LNHDA and CDR2 is SQIVND (reference sequence). The DNA for the CDR3 is TGTGCCAGTAGTATGAGGGGGCGCACCGGGGAGCTGTTTTTT. Protein sequence: CASSMRGRTGELFF.

The chain combines TRBV28 with TRBJ2-3, with no clear D. The V end lost 3 bases, the J end lost 2 bases, and 9 bases lay between the germline ends. CDR3 length: 14 amino acids. Germline CDR1 reads MDHEN; CDR2 reads SYDVKM. In nucleotides, the CDR3 is TGTGCCAGCAGTTTGAACCCCTACACAGATACGCAGTATTTT. Translated, it gives CASSLNPYTDTQYF.

The chain joins TRBV19 to TRBJ2-1, with 12 bases identical to TRBD2. CDR3 length: 14 amino acids. After removal of 6 bases from V and 9 bases from J, the junction contained 6 bases not matched to a gene. Germline CDR1 is LNHDA and CDR2 is SQIVND (reference sequence). The CDR3 nucleotides read TGTGCCAGTAGGACTAGCGGGAGTCTGGGTGAGCAGTTCTTC. It specifies CASRTSGSLGEQFF.

The chain carries TRBV19 and TRBJ2-6; D remains unclear. V gave up 8 bases and J gave up 2 bases, with 7 bases separating them. CDR3 length equals 13 residues. The V gene's germline CDR1 is LNHDA and CDR2 SQIVND (reference sequence). CDR3: CASDEAGANVLTF. The CDR3 DNA reads as TGTGCCAGTGACGAGGCTGGGGCCAACGTCCTGACTTTC.

This chain connects TRBV5-4 to TRBJ2-7, with 10 positions matching TRBD1. J was trimmed by 3 bases and V by 6 bases; bases with no gene match: 6. Germline CDR1 is SGHNT and CDR2 is YYREEE (reference sequence). The CDR3 is 14 amino acids. In nucleotides, the CDR3 is TGTGCCAGCACCTCCCGGGACAGGGGCTACGAGCAGTACTTC. Translating gives CASTSRDRGYEQYF. Full variable domain (missing parts from reference TRBV5-4 and TRBJ2-7): ETGVTQSPTHLIKTRGQQVTLRCSSQSGHNTVSWYQQALGQGPQFIFQYYREEENGRGNFPPRFSGLQFPNYSSELNVNALELDDSALYLCASTSRDRGYEQYFGPGTRLTVT.

This clone was seen once. This rearrangement joins TRBV7-9 to TRBJ1-2; D perhaps matches TRBD1 (6 bases). Trimming left V 4 bases short and J 8 bases short, with 17 bases between. The CDR3 length is 14 residues. CDR1 SEHNR and CDR2 FQNEAQ come from the germline V gene (reference sequence). The CDR3 bases are TGTGCCAGCAGCTACCCCTCAGGGGAGAAAGGCTACACCTTC. This sequence encodes CASSYPSGEKGYTF. The full variable domain, its missing parts supplied by reference TRBV7-9 and TRBJ1-2, is DTGVSQNPRHKITKRGQNVTFRCDPISEHNRLYWYRQTLGQGPEFLTYFQNEAQLEKSRLLSDRFSAERPKGSFSTLEIQRTEQGDSAMYLCASSYPSGEKGYTFGSGTRLTVV.

In the case of this clone: Other DNA sequences in the same sample also yield this CDR3. CDR3 amino acids: CASSPPSYGYTF. The CDR3 bases are TGTGCCAGCAGCCCCCCCAGCTATGGCTACACCTTC. The chain recombines TRBV9 with TRBJ1-2, with no clear D. The CDR3 length is 12 residues. Germline V lookup: CDR1 SGDLS, CDR2 YYNGEE. Trimming removed 4 bases at V and 4 bases at J, with 8 bases between. The variable domain in full, completed from reference TRBV9 and TRBJ1-2, reads DSGVTQTPKHLITATGQRVTLRCSPRSGDLSVYWYQQSLDQGLQFLIQYYNGEERAKGNILERFSAQQFPDLHSELNLSSLELGDSALYFCASSPPSYGYTFGSGTRLTVV.

The chain is built from TRBV18 and TRBJ1-5, with D tentatively TRBD1 (5 bases). This CDR3 contains 15 residues. Trimming removed 5 bases at V and 0 bases at J, with 11 bases between. Per germline, CDR1 KGHSH and CDR2 LQKENI. The CDR3 loop reads CASSASRVSNQPQHF. For the CDR3, the DNA is TGTGCCAGCTCAGCGAGCAGGGTTAGCAATCAGCCCCAGCATTTT.

The chain couples TRBV7-9 to TRBJ2-7; a weak D match, TRBD2 (6 bases). Trimming stripped 6 bases from V and 2 bases from J, with 14 bases between. Germline V gene lookup returns CDR1 SEHNR and CDR2 FQNEAQ (reference sequence). The CDR3 consists of 14 residues. This CDR3 reads CASRAGGSPYEQYF. The CDR3 DNA is TGTGCCAGCAGGGCTGGAGGGAGTCCCTACGAGCAGTACTTC.

V usage is TRBV27 and J usage is TRBJ1-1, with 8 bases aligning to TRBD1. The junction had 8 bases not matched to a gene; V was cut back by 8 bases and J by 3 bases. The CDR3 has 14 residues. Per germline, CDR1 MNHEY and CDR2 SMNVEV (reference sequence). CDR3 nucleotide sequence: TGTGCCAGCGGGACGACAGGGGCGTACACTGAAGCTTTCTTT. This encodes CASGTTGAYTEAFF.

The V gene is TRBV5-6, the J gene TRBJ1-4, with D unclear. The germline V gene encodes CDR1 SGHDT and CDR2 YYEEEE. Trimming removed 1 base from V and 7 bases from J, with 8 bases in between. The CDR3 length is 13 residues. The CDR3 protein is CASSLTDSEKLFF. CDR3 nucleotide sequence: TGTGCCAGCAGCTTGACAGACTCTGAAAAACTGTTTTTT.

V usage is TRBV5-1 and J usage is TRBJ2-4, with TRBD2 matching over 10 bases. J gave up 0 bases and V 3 bases, and 6 bases lay outside the gene matches. The germline CDR1 and CDR2 sequences are SGHRS and YFSETQ. The CDR3 spans 17 residues. The DNA of the CDR3 is TGCGCCAGCAGCTGGACTAGCGGAGCCCTAGCCAAAAACATTCAGTACTTC. It is translated as CASSWTSGALAKNIQYF.

The chain has TRBV29-1 and TRBJ1-2; 9 bases line up with TRBD1. The V segment lost 3 bases and the J segment 5 bases; nucleotides outside the gene matches: 19. The CDR3 runs to 18 residues. Germline CDR1 and CDR2: SQVTM and ANQGSEA. The CDR3 nucleotides read TGCAGCGTTGATACGTCTATCGGGACAGGGACCACAAGATATGGCTACACCTTC. Translation: CSVDTSIGTGTTRYGYTF.

The V gene is TRBV7-9, the J gene TRBJ1-3; D may be TRBD1 (5 bases). CDR1 is SEHNR, CDR2 FQNEAQ, per germline (reference sequence). The V end lost 5 bases, the J end lost 4 bases, and 21 bases lay between the germline ends. CDR3 length: 17 residues. The CDR3 loop is CASSQLKGDSGGNTIYF. The CDR3 DNA reads as TGTGCCAGCAGCCAATTAAAAGGGGATTCGGGCGGAAACACCATATATTTT.

The genes are TRBV4-2 and TRBJ1-2, with 9 bases identical to TRBD1. CDR1 and CDR2 (germline): LGHNA, YNFKEQ. Trimming cost V 1 base and J 0 bases; bases outside gene matches: 3. The length of the CDR3 is 16 residues. CDR3 loop: CASSQGGQGTNYGYTF. CDR3 DNA: TGTGCCAGCAGCCAAGGAGGACAGGGGACTAACTATGGCTACACCTTC.

This chain links TRBV5-6 with TRBJ2-7, with 7 bases lining up with TRBD2. This CDR3 has 16 amino acids. The J segment lost 4 bases and the V segment lost 5 bases, leaving 15 bases of the junction unmatched. CDR1 is SGHDT, CDR2 YYEEEE, per germline. CDR3: CASRSARAAGDYEQYF. The CDR3, as DNA: TGTGCCAGCAGATCGGCCCGGGCTGCGGGAGATTACGAGCAGTACTTC.

The chain joins TRBV6-6 to TRBJ2-1, with D maybe TRBD1 (6 bases). With 5 bases removed from V and 8 bases from J, the gap between germline ends came to 16 bases. The germline V gene encodes CDR1 MNHNY and CDR2 SVGAGI (reference sequence). This CDR3 has 14 residues. The chain's CDR3 is CASSPQTGTHEQFF. The CDR3 DNA reads as TGTGCCAGCAGTCCCCAGACAGGAACCCATGAGCAGTTCTTC.

The CDR3 sequence is CASSYEGQSSYNEQFF. Here the CDR3 DNA reads TGTGCCAGCAGTTATGAGGGGCAGAGCTCCTACAATGAGCAGTTCTTC. V gene TRBV6-5 combines with J gene TRBJ2-1; D is perhaps TRBD1 or TRBD2 (5 bases each). There are 16 residues in the CDR3. Looked up from germline, CDR1 is MNHEY and CDR2 is SVGAGI. The V gene lost 3 bases and the J gene lost 0 bases, with 12 bases spanning the gap.

In nucleotides, the CDR3 is TGTGCCAGCAGCTGGGGGACAGGGACCACTGAAGCTTTCTTT. It is translated as CASSWGTGTTEAFF. V and J are TRBV5-6 and TRBJ1-1, with 9 bases aligning to TRBD1. The CDR3 loop spans 14 amino acids. The V gene's germline CDR1 is SGHDT and CDR2 YYEEEE. The ends lost 3 bases at V and 4 bases at J; junction bases unmatched: 4.

CDR3 sequence: CASSLRTSGDTF. The CDR3 bases are TGTGCCAGCAGCCTCAGGACTAGTGGTGACACCTTC. V and J are TRBV16 and TRBJ1-2; D ambiguous. V lost 4 bases, J lost 12 bases, and 15 bases lay in between. The CDR3 contains 12 residues. The germline CDR1 and CDR2 sequences are KGHSY and FQNENV. Full variable domain (remainder filled in from reference TRBV16 and TRBJ1-2): GEEVAQTPKHLVRGEGQKAKLYCAPIKGHSYVFWYQQVLKNEFKFLISFQNENVFDETGMPKERFSAKCLPNSPCSLEIQATKLEDSAVYFCASSLRTSGDTFGSGTRLTVV.

The chain joins TRBV29-1 to TRBJ2-7; 8 nucleotides line up with TRBD1. Germline trimming cut 6 bases from V and 1 base from J; bases unmatched to any gene: 5. CDR3 length: 13 amino acids. The V gene's germline CDR1 is SQVTM and CDR2 ANQGSEA. CDR3 in DNA: TGCAGCGTGCACGGACAGGGATCCTACGAGCAGTACTTC. Protein sequence: CSVHGQGSYEQYF.

This chain joins TRBV27 and TRBJ1-5, with D possibly matching TRBD1 (6 bases). Trimming cost V 2 bases and J 3 bases, with 11 bases left between them. The CDR3 covers 15 residues. Germline CDR1 MNHEY, CDR2 SMNVEV (reference sequence). The CDR3 region has the DNA TGTGCCAGCAGTTTAAACGGGGGGCACAATCAGCCCCAGCATTTT. Encoded protein: CASSLNGGHNQPQHF.

The genes are TRBV5-1 and TRBJ2-7; D ambiguous. The germline CDR1 and CDR2 sequences are SGHRS and YFSETQ. The CDR3 is 14 residues long. V was shortened by 2 bases and J by 3 bases, with 12 bases between the two germline ends. The CDR3 DNA is TGCGCCAGCAGCTTTGGGCTAGGTGGCTACGAGCAGTACTTC. Its translation: CASSFGLGGYEQYF.

V and J are TRBV6-5 and TRBJ2-1; 9 nucleotides align to TRBD2. The CDR3 length is 16 residues. V gave up 0 bases and J gave up 6 bases; unmatched junction bases: 6. CDR1 is MNHEY and CDR2 is SVGAGI in the germline V gene. As DNA, the CDR3 is TGTGCCAGCAGTTACTCTTCAAGGCGGGAGGGCAATGAGCAGTTCTTC. This gives the protein CASSYSSRREGNEQFF.

This clone was found once. The same CDR3 can be traced to other DNA sequences in this sample. J is TRBJ2-3 and V is TRBV27; D remains unclear. CDR1 and CDR2 (germline): MNHEY, SMNVEV (reference sequence). V was clipped by 6 bases and J by 0 bases, with 10 bases between them. The CDR3 loop spans 14 amino acids. As DNA, the CDR3 is TGTGCCAGCAGCCTTCTCCCGAGCACAGATACGCAGTATTTT. Translated: CASSLLPSTDTQYF.